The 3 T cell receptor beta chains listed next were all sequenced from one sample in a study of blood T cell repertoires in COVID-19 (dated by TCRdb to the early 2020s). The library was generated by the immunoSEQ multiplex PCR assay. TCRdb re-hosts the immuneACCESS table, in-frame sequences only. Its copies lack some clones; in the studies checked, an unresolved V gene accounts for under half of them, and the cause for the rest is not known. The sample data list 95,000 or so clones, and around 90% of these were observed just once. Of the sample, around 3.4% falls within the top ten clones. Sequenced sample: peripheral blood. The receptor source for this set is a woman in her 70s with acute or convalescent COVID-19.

CDR3 nucleotides: TGTGCCAGCAGCCAAGTAGACAGATTAGGAAACACCATATATTTT. Amino acid sequence: CASSQVDRLGNTIYF. The gene calls are TRBV5-6 and TRBJ1-3; tentatively, D is TRBD1 (5 bases). The CDR3 extends over 15 amino acids. Germline CDR1 reads SGHDT; CDR2 reads YYEEEE. Trimming stripped 4 bases from V and 4 bases from J, with 15 bases between.

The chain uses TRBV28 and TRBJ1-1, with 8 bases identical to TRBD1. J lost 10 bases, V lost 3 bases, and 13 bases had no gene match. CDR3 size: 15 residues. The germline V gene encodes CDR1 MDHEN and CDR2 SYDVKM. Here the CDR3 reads CASSLVQGAAVGAFF. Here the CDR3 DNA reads TGTGCCAGCAGTTTGGTGCAGGGGGCGGCGGTAGGAGCTTTCTTT.

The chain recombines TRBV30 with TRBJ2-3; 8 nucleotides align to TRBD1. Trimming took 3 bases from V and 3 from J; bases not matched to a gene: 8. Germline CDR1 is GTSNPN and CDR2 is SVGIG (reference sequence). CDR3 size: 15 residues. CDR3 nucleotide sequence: TGTGCCTGGAGAAACAGGGGGATTACTACAGATACGCAGTATTTT. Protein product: CAWRNRGITTDTQYF.